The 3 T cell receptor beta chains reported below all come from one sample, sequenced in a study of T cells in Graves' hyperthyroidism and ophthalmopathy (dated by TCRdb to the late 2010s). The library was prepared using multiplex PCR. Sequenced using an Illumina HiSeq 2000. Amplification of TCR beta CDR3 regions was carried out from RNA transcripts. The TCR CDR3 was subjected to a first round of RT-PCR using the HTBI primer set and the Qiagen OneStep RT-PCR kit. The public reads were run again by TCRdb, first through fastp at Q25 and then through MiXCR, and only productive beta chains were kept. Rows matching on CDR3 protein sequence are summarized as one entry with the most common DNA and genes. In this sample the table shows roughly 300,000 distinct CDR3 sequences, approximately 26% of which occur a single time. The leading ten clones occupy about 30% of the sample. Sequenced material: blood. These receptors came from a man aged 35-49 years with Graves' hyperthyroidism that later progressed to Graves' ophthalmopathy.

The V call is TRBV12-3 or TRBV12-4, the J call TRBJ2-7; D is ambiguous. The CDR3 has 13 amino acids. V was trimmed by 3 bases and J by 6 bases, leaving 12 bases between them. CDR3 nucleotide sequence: TGTGCCAGCAGTTTTCTAGACCTTCCCGAGCAGTACTTC. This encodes CASSFLDLPEQYF.

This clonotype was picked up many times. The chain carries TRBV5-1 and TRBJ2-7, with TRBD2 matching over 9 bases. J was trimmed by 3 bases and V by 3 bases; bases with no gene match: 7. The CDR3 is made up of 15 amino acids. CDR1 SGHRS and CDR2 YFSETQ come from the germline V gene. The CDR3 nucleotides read TGCGCCAGCAGCTCCTTAGCGGGAGCAGGCTACGAGCAGTACTTC. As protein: CASSSLAGAGYEQYF.

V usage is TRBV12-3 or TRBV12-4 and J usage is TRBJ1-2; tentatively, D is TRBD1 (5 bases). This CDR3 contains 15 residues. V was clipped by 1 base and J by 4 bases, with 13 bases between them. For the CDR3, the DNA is TGTGCCAGCAGTTTAGGGACAACGGGGAGCTATGGCTACACCTTC. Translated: CASSLGTTGSYGYTF.